The T cell receptor (beta chain) under discussion was sequenced for a study of CD8 T cells in ankylosing spondylitis. The germline gives CDR1 MNHEY, CDR2 SMNVEV (reference sequence). CDR3 length: 14 amino acids. With 5 bases removed from V and 2 bases from J, the gap between germline ends came to 12 bases. This clonotype appeared many times. TCRdb called the 5' RACE reads again in MiXCR, with one record for every CDR3 protein. There are more than 100,000 distinct CDR3 sequences in the sample; about an eighth occur only once, and about 4% lies in the top ten. Source material: blood, either unsorted or a sorted T cell fraction (not recorded which). The rearrangement uses TRBV27 and TRBJ2-5; no reliable D call. The receptor comes from a female donor with ankylosing spondylitis or in good health (not recorded which). CDR3 DNA: TGTGCCAGCAGTCTCTCAAGTGAGCAAGAGACCCAGTACTTC. This translates into CASSLSSEQETQYF.